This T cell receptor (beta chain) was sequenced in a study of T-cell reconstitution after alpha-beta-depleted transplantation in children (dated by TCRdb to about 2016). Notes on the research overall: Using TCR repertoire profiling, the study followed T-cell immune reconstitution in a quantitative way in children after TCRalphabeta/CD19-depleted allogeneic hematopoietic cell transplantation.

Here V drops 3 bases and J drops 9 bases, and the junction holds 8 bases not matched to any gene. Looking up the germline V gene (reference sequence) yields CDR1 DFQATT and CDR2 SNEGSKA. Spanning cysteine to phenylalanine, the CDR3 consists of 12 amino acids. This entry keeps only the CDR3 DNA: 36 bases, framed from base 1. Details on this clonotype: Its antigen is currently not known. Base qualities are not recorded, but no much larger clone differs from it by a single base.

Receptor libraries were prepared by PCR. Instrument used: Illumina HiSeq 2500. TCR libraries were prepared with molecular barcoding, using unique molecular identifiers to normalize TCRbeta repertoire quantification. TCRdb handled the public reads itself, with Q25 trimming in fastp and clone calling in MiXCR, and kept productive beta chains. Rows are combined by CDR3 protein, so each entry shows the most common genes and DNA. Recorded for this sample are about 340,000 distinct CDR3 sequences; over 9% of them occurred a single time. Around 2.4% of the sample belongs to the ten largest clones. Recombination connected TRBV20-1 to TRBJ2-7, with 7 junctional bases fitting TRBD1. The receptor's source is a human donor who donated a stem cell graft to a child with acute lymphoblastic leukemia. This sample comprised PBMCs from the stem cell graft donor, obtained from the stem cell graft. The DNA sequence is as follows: TGCAGTGCTAGGGCGACAGGGTATGGGCAGTACTTC. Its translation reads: CSARATGYGQYF.